The present T cell receptor (beta chain) was sequenced within a study of blood T cell repertoires in COVID-19. In the study overall: Samples of COVID-19 (acute and convalescent) were obtained from the United States, Italy and Spain.

Clones were sequenced by immunoSEQ multiplex PCR, and TCRdb holds only the in-frame ones, with some missing. The sample has 75,000 to 95,000 clones, about 88% seen once. Trimming cost V 4 bases and J 6 bases; bases outside gene matches: 1. CDR3 size: 13 residues. Germline V gene data show CDR1 as MGHDK and CDR2 as SYGVNS. The source material was peripheral blood. The sequence came from a woman aged 80 or over with acute or convalescent COVID-19. The chain couples TRBV25-1 to TRBJ1-5, with 9 bases identical to TRBD1. CDR3 nucleotide sequence: TGTGCCAGCAGTGGACAGGGGGGTCAGCCCCAGCATTTT. Translated: CASSGQGGQPQHF.